The sequence of this T cell receptor beta chain was determined in a study of T cell responses to AZD1222 COVID-19 vaccine. Study-wide results and limits: Clonal diversity was possibly underestimated; the donors were predominantly white British and more often female. Two AZD1222 administrations were followed by greater Spike-specific TCR breadth and depth.

Trimming stripped 5 bases from V and 1 base from J, with 6 bases between. The CDR3 contains 13 residues. Germline V lookup: CDR1 SGHTA, CDR2 FQGNSA. Whether given at about 4 or about 12 weeks, second doses were pooled. Clones were read by immunoSEQ multiplex PCR, and TCRdb kept only the in-frame ones, dropping some. The profile shows 30,000 to 40,000 clones, approximately 90% of them singletons. This clone was recorded once. The antigen is undetermined. The chain combines TRBV7-2 with TRBJ1-5; D is unclear. The sample was peripheral blood, taken 28 days after the second AZD1222 dose. The sequence was obtained from an adult who received the AZD1222 COVID-19 vaccine. The CDR3 region is CASSPESNQPQHF. The CDR3 DNA reads TGTGCCAGCAGCCCCGAAAGCAATCAGCCCCAGCATTTT.